This T cell receptor beta chain was identified during a study of control samples from healthy donors and cancer patients. Clones were read by immunoSEQ multiplex PCR, and TCRdb kept only the in-frame ones, dropping some. The table has 20,000 or so clones, more than 70% seen once. Germline-derived CDR1 and CDR2 are LNHDA and SQIVND (reference sequence). The CDR3 has 17 residues. The trim removed 2 bases at V and 0 bases at J, leaving 9 bases unmatched. This receptor was obtained from a man aged 55 to 70 with head and neck cancer. The V and J genes are TRBV19 and TRBJ1-1; the match to TRBD1 covers 7 bases. The sequenced sample was PBMCs. For the CDR3, the DNA is TGTGCCAGTAGTATAAAGGGTACAGGGGTAGTGAACACTGAAGCTTTCTTT. Amino acid sequence: CASSIKGTGVVNTEAFF.